What follows are 22 T cell receptor beta chains derived from one specimen sequenced in a study of T cells in Graves' hyperthyroidism and ophthalmopathy. Researchers amplified the TCR beta CDR3 regions from RNA transcripts. When the TCR CDR3 underwent first-round RT-PCR, the HTBI primer set was used. In TCRdb, the multiplex PCR reads were re-called with MiXCR into one record per CDR3 protein. The sample holds about 350,000 distinct CDR3 sequences, roughly 15% seen once. Sequencing was done on a sample of blood. The source is a woman in her fifties or sixties with Graves' ophthalmopathy.

The V call is TRBV7-9, the J call TRBJ1-3; no reliable D call. V was pared by 2 bases and J by 1 base, with 12 bases between. The CDR3 covers 16 residues. Germline CDR1 is SEHNR and CDR2 is FQNEAQ (reference sequence). This CDR3 is CASSLPRAPSGNTIYF. In nucleotides, the CDR3 is TGTGCCAGCAGCTTACCCCGGGCCCCATCTGGAAACACCATATATTTT. The full variable domain, its missing parts supplied by reference TRBV7-9 and TRBJ1-3, is DTGVSQNPRHKITKRGQNVTFRCDPISEHNRLYWYRQTLGQGPEFLTYFQNEAQLEKSRLLSDRFSAERPKGSFSTLEIQRTEQGDSAMYLCASSLPRAPSGNTIYFGEGSWLTVV.

Turning to this clonotype: This may be a read error: a much more frequent sequence differs by one nucleotide. V usage is TRBV24-1 and J usage is TRBJ1-1; perhaps TRBD1 as D (6 bases). This CDR3 spans 15 amino acids. Germline V gene lookup returns CDR1 KGHDR and CDR2 SFDVKD. Trimming cost V 7 bases and J 6 bases, with 20 bases left between them. The CDR3 region is CATSYEGAGAPEAFF. In DNA form, the CDR3 reads TGTGCCACCAGCTACGAAGGGGCAGGGGCCCCTGAAGCTTTCTTT.

This clonotype came up many times. The V gene is TRBV18, the J gene TRBJ2-7; D is ambiguous. Germline CDR1 KGHSH, CDR2 LQKENI. The length of the CDR3 is 13 residues. V dropped 6 bases and J dropped 8 bases, with 17 bases sitting between them. The CDR3 nucleotides are TGTGCCAGCTCCCCGGACCAATCGTCGCAGCAGTACTTC. It encodes CASSPDQSSQQYF.

The CDR3 nucleotides read TGTGCCAGCAGCCTAGGGACTTTCTTCTATGGCTACACCTTC. Translating it yields CASSLGTFFYGYTF. The V call is TRBV28, the J call TRBJ1-2; a weak D match, TRBD1 (5 bases). Germline values: CDR1 MDHEN, CDR2 SYDVKM. Trimming cost V 6 bases and J 4 bases, with 15 bases left between them. CDR3 length equals 14 residues.

A few counts support this clonotype. This may be a read error: a much more frequent sequence differs by one nucleotide. This chain links TRBV7-8 with TRBJ2-5, with D hard to call. CDR1 is SGHVS, CDR2 FQNEAQ, per germline. This CDR3 region has 13 residues. CDR3 protein: CAGSLGLRETQYF. Here the CDR3 DNA reads TGTGCCGGCAGCTTAGGATTGAGGGAGACCCAGTACTTC.

The V and J genes are TRBV4-1 and TRBJ2-1, with 7 positions matching TRBD1. Germline V lookup: CDR1 MGHRA, CDR2 YSYEKL. This CDR3 spans 18 amino acids. J gave up 0 bases and V 0 bases, and 8 bases lay outside the gene matches. The CDR3 DNA sequence: TGCGCCAGCAGCCAAGAAGACGACAGGGTAAGCTCCTACAATGAGCAGTTCTTC. Translation: CASSQEDDRVSSYNEQFF.

V is TRBV20-1 and J is TRBJ1-5, with D maybe TRBD1 (6 bases). There are 13 residues in the CDR3. The V end was cut by 2 bases, the J end by 3 bases, with 8 bases between. Germline V gene sequence: CDR1 DFQATT, CDR2 SNEGSKA (reference sequence). CDR3 coding DNA: TGCAGTGCTAGATGGGACACCAATCAGCCCCAGCATTTT. It specifies CSARWDTNQPQHF.

Comment on this clonotype: Here the CDR3 omits its conserved ending phenylalanine or tryptophan, so a read error is the likely source. The chain couples TRBV7-9 to TRBJ2-3, with 9 bases identical to TRBD2. The CDR3 covers 16 residues. After removal of 2 bases from V and 3 bases from J, the junction contained 6 bases not matched to a gene. The germline V gene has CDR1 SEHNR and CDR2 FQNEAQ (reference sequence). The CDR3 loop is CASSLMGLAVTDTQYS. CDR3 sequence (DNA): TGTGCCAGCAGCTTAATGGGACTAGCAGTAACAGATACGCAGTATTCT.

V and J are TRBV29-1 and TRBJ2-5, with TRBD1 as a possible D gene (8 bases). CDR3 length: 17 amino acids. The germline V and J ends were trimmed by 6 bases and 1 base, with 24 bases remaining between them. The germline V gene encodes CDR1 SQVTM and CDR2 ANQGSEA. As DNA, the CDR3 is TGCAGCGTCACAGGGGGGGATTGGCGTGGGGTCCAAGAGACCCAGTACTTC. It yields the protein CSVTGGDWRGVQETQYF. Using reference TRBV29-1 and TRBJ2-5 for the parts outside the CDR3, the full variable domain is SAVISQKPSRDICQRGTSLTIQCQVDSQVTMMFWYRQQPGQSLTLIATANQGSEATYESGFVIDKFPISRPNLTFSTLTVSNMSPEDSSIYLCSVTGGDWRGVQETQYFGPGTRLLVL.

This clonotype was observed at least ten times. This CDR3 reads CAWSRDIFDGYTF. CDR3 in DNA: TGTGCCTGGAGTCGGGACATTTTTGATGGCTACACCTTC. The rearrangement joins TRBV30 to TRBJ1-2, with a weak D call TRBD1 (6 bases). Trimming took off 2 bases at V and 6 bases at J, with 13 bases between the two ends. The germline V gene has CDR1 GTSNPN and CDR2 SVGIG (reference sequence). The length of the CDR3 is 13 residues.

The rearrangement links TRBV25-1 to TRBJ1-4; 7 bases fit TRBD1. The CDR3 covers 15 residues. Germline lookup yields CDR1 MGHDK and CDR2 SYGVNS. Trimming cost V 6 bases and J 5 bases; bases outside gene matches: 9. The CDR3 spells CASRQTGALNEKLFF. As DNA, the CDR3 is TGTGCCAGCAGACAAACAGGGGCCCTCAATGAAAAACTGTTTTTT.

This clonotype was recorded at least ten times. Here the CDR3 reads CASSLAQGEQGLTYEQYF. For the CDR3, the DNA is TGTGCCAGCAGCTTAGCGCAAGGGGAACAGGGGTTGACCTACGAGCAGTACTTC. The chain joins TRBV7-6 to TRBJ2-7; 7 bases align to TRBD1. V lost 0 bases, J lost 2 bases, and 13 bases stayed unmatched. There are 18 residues in the CDR3. Per germline, CDR1 SGHVS and CDR2 FNYEAQ. Full variable domain (rest looked up from reference TRBV7-6 and TRBJ2-7): GAGVSQSPRYKVTKRGQDVALRCDPISGHVSLYWYRQALGQGPEFLTYFNYEAQQDKSGLPNDRFSAERPEGSISTLTIQRTEQRDSAMYRCASSLAQGEQGLTYEQYFGPGTRLTVT.

This clonotype has a count of ten or more. The chain employs TRBV7-6 and TRBJ2-1; 7 bases are shared with TRBD2. The CDR3 runs 16 residues. The junction had 9 bases not matched to a gene; V was cut back by 4 bases and J by 3 bases. Germline CDR1 SGHVS, CDR2 FNYEAQ. CDR3 DNA sequence: TGTGCCAGCAGCTCCCAAGGGGCTAGCGGCTACAATGAGCAGTTCTTC. This translates into CASSSQGASGYNEQFF.

There are many counts of this clonotype. The rearrangement uses TRBV12-3 or TRBV12-4 and TRBJ2-2, with 10 bases aligning to TRBD2. V shed 2 bases and J 6 bases; nucleotides not matched to a gene: 3. This CDR3 comprises 15 residues. This CDR3 reads CASSLTSGTAGELFF. The CDR3 coding sequence is TGTGCCAGCAGTTTAACTAGCGGGACCGCCGGGGAGCTGTTTTTT.

Many counts were recorded for this clonotype. This chain links TRBV6-1 with TRBJ2-7, with D possibly being TRBD2 (8 bases). The germline gives CDR1 MNHNS, CDR2 SASEGT. Trimming stripped 5 bases from V and 7 bases from J, with 24 bases between. The CDR3 has 16 amino acids. The CDR3 DNA sequence: TGTGCCAGCAGTCCCACACCCGGGACTAGGGGGCTGGAGCAGTACTTC. This gives the protein CASSPTPGTRGLEQYF.

V gene TRBV4-2 combines with J gene TRBJ2-3; D unresolved. CDR1 and CDR2 (germline): LGHNA, YNFKEQ. This CDR3 region has 12 residues. V was shortened by 6 bases and J by 4 bases, with 8 bases between the two germline ends. CDR3 loop: CASSPDADTQYF. The CDR3 DNA follows: TGTGCCAGCAGTCCTGATGCAGATACGCAGTATTTT.

This clonotype was seen more than once but under ten times. The chain links TRBV10-3 to TRBJ2-3, with D maybe TRBD2 (6 bases). The CDR3 spans 14 residues. Germline CDR1 reads ENHRY; CDR2 reads SYGVKD. Trimming shortened V by 7 bases and J by 4 bases, and 15 bases separated the two germline ends. CDR3 sequence (DNA): TGTGCCATCAATGTCGGGAGTGGCCCAGATACGCAGTATTTT. Amino acid sequence: CAINVGSGPDTQYF.

The chain recombines TRBV11-2 with TRBJ2-5, with TRBD2 matching over 14 bases. Germline values: CDR1 SGHAT, CDR2 FQNNGV. This CDR3 spans 16 amino acids. Unmatched junction bases numbered 6, after V lost 5 bases and J lost 4 bases. In nucleotides, the CDR3 is TGTGCCAGCAGCCTGACTAGCGGGAGGGGTGGAGAGACCCAGTACTTC. Translation: CASSLTSGRGGETQYF.

The chain combines TRBV19 with TRBJ2-1; a possible D gene is TRBD1 (6 bases). V was clipped by 4 bases and J by 7 bases, with 11 bases between them. Germline assignment: CDR1 LNHDA and CDR2 SQIVND (reference sequence). The CDR3 totals 13 residues. The CDR3 loop reads CASSRLQGNEQFF. The DNA of the CDR3 is TGTGCCAGTAGTAGATTACAGGGAAATGAGCAGTTCTTC.

V and J are TRBV27 and TRBJ2-6; the D gene is possibly TRBD1 (7 bases). The CDR3 loop spans 16 amino acids. The V end lost 3 bases, the J end lost 2 bases, and 11 bases lay between the germline ends. Looked up from germline, CDR1 is MNHEY and CDR2 is SMNVEV (reference sequence). The CDR3 region is CASSFRRGAGANVLTF. The CDR3 DNA reads as TGTGCCAGCAGTTTCCGCAGGGGGGCTGGGGCCAACGTCCTGACTTTC.

The CDR3 coding sequence is TGTGCCAGCAGCTTAAGGGGACGGGGCATGGAGACCCAGTACTTC. As protein: CASSLRGRGMETQYF. The chain employs TRBV7-6 and TRBJ2-5, with D possibly called TRBD1 or TRBD2 (5 bases each). Trimming took off 2 bases at V and 5 bases at J, with 15 bases between the two ends. This CDR3 has 15 residues. Germline V gene sequence: CDR1 SGHVS, CDR2 FNYEAQ.

Ten or more counts support this clonotype. The chain uses TRBV28 and TRBJ2-1; maybe TRBD2 (5 bases). Looked up from germline, CDR1 is MDHEN and CDR2 is SYDVKM. CDR3 length: 15 residues. The V end lost 7 bases, the J end lost 0 bases, and 13 bases lay between the germline ends. Here the CDR3 reads CASTQSRDSYNEQFF. In DNA form, the CDR3 reads TGTGCCAGCACCCAGAGTCGGGACTCCTACAATGAGCAGTTCTTC.